This T cell receptor beta chain was documented in a study of blood T cell repertoires in COVID-19. Study-wide background: PBMCs, B-cell-depleted T cells, or T cells provided the cDNA or gDNA that made up the material.

V was trimmed by 1 base and J by 10 bases, leaving 11 bases between them. The length of the CDR3 is 13 residues. Germline V gene sequence: CDR1 MNHNS, CDR2 SASEGT. Under the authors' procedure: Amplification with reference gene primers provided the estimates of nucleated cell counts. Using immunoSEQ multiplex PCR, the repertoire was profiled, and TCRdb retains in-frame clones only, with some absent. V and J calls and clone size are given by that table; D and trimming were obtained from the DNA. Among over 200,000 clones, around 82% were seen once, and the ten largest hold roughly 8.8%. The clonotype comes from a woman between 45 and 65 years old with acute or convalescent COVID-19. Sequencing was carried out using peripheral blood. The V call is TRBV6-1, the J call TRBJ1-5; unclear D gene. CDR3: CASSEDLRVPQHF. In nucleotides, the CDR3 is TGTGCCAGCAGTGAAGACCTGAGGGTACCCCAGCATTTT.